This entry lists 22 T cell receptor beta chains sequenced from one sample in a study of OX40 agonist ivuxolimab in advanced cancers. The assay was immunoSEQ multiplex PCR, and TCRdb's table has in-frame clones only and misses some. This sample carries about 20,000 clones, around 85% of them seen once, and the ten largest clones take roughly a sixth. The sample in question was CD4+ or CD8+ T cells sorted from blood, obtained in a trial of the OX40 agonist ivuxolimab. Source of these receptors: an adult with an advanced solid tumor such as melanoma, head and neck, liver or kidney cancer.

This chain uses TRBV9 with TRBJ2-6; D is unclear. The germline gives CDR1 SGDLS, CDR2 YYNGEE. The CDR3 totals 15 residues. V lost 1 base and J 4 bases, leaving 9 bases between the germline ends. CDR3 residues: CASSVTATGANVLTF. The DNA of the CDR3 is TGTGCCAGCAGCGTAACAGCGACAGGGGCCAACGTCCTGACTTTC.

The chain uses TRBV4-3 and TRBJ2-3; D is uncertain. Trimming pared 0 bases from V and 0 bases from J, leaving 7 bases between. Germline lookup yields CDR1 LGHNA and CDR2 YSLEER. The CDR3 has 15 residues. The CDR3 is CASSQDTHSTDTQYF. As DNA, the CDR3 is TGCGCCAGCAGCCAAGATACACATAGCACAGATACGCAGTATTTT.

The V call is TRBV5-6, the J call TRBJ2-4; D is undetermined. V lost 4 bases and J lost 4, with 9 bases in between. CDR1 is SGHDT and CDR2 is YYEEEE in the germline V gene. The CDR3 length is 13 residues. CDR3 sequence reads: CASSAYSKNIQYF. CDR3 nucleotide sequence: TGTGCCAGCAGCGCGTACAGTAAAAACATTCAGTACTTC. Based on the CDR3 plus reference TRBV5-6 and TRBJ2-4, the full variable domain is DAGVTQSPTHLIKTRGQQVTLRCSPKSGHDTVSWYQQALGQGPQFIFQYYEEEERQRGNFPDRFSGHQFPNYSSELNVNALLLGDSALYLCASSAYSKNIQYFGAGTRLSVL.

The genes are TRBV4-3 and TRBJ2-7; 10 bases line up with TRBD2. The CDR3 contains 17 residues. Germline CDR1 reads LGHNA; CDR2 reads YSLEER. With 2 bases clipped from V and 7 bases from J, the junction kept 14 bases outside the gene matches. The CDR3 region is CASSQLPPTAGGREQYF. The CDR3 bases are TGCGCCAGCAGCCAACTCCCCCCGACAGCGGGGGGGCGAGAGCAGTACTTC.

The chain combines TRBV4-3 with TRBJ1-1; the D is unclear. Germline loops: CDR1 LGHNA, CDR2 YSLEER. This CDR3 has 15 amino acids. Trimming removed 4 bases at V and 5 bases at J, with 17 bases between. In DNA, the CDR3 is TGCGCCAGCAGCCGCCTTCGGGGTCGAGGAACTGAAGCTTTCTTT. The encoded protein is CASSRLRGRGTEAFF.

The chain employs TRBV4-3 and TRBJ1-2; D remains unclear. The V gene lost 1 base and the J gene lost 4 bases, with 16 bases spanning the gap. This CDR3 has 16 amino acids. Germline V gene data show CDR1 as LGHNA and CDR2 as YSLEER. CDR3 sequence (DNA): TGCGCCAGCAGCCAAGTTCCGGCACGCTACGGCTATGGCTACACCTTC. This sequence encodes CASSQVPARYGYGYTF.

The V gene is TRBV11-1, the J gene TRBJ2-3; 11 positions agree with TRBD2. The CDR3 spans 17 residues. In germline, CDR1 is SGHAT, CDR2 FQDESV (reference sequence). J lost 5 bases, V lost 5 bases, and 12 bases had no gene match. The CDR3 DNA is TGTGCCAGCAGCCCCCGTTTAGCGGGAGGGCCGGTAGATACGCAGTATTTT. Its protein is CASSPRLAGGPVDTQYF.

The genes are TRBV5-1 and TRBJ2-4; TRBD1 matches 7 bases. The CDR3 length is 14 residues. Germline CDR1 reads SGHRS; CDR2 reads YFSETQ. With V trimmed by 4 bases and J by 4 bases, 5 bases remained unmatched. The CDR3 DNA reads TGCGCCAGCAGCCCACCGGGACAGAAAAACATTCAGTACTTC. Its protein product is CASSPPGQKNIQYF.

The DNA for the CDR3 is TGTGCCAGCAGCCCTTGGACAGGGGGGGGGAACACTGAAGCTTTCTTT. This gives the protein CASSPWTGGGNTEAFF. The V and J genes are TRBV14 and TRBJ1-1; the match to TRBD1 covers 10 bases. The CDR3 has 16 amino acids. Germline V gene sequence: CDR1 SGHDN, CDR2 FVKESK. V dropped 4 bases and J dropped 1; count of bases not matched to a gene: 6. The full variable domain, in which reference TRBV14 and TRBJ1-1 provide the parts outside the CDR3, is EAGVTQFPSHSVIEKGQTVTLRCDPISGHDNLYWYRRVMGKEIKFLLHFVKESKQDESGMPNNRFLAERTGGTYSTLKVQPAELEDSGVYFCASSPWTGGGNTEAFFGQGTRLTVV.

The CDR3 region is CSAGDRDLANYGYTF. The CDR3, as DNA: TGCAGCGCGGGGGACAGGGATTTGGCTAACTATGGCTACACCTTC. V gene TRBV29-1 combines with J gene TRBJ1-2, with 9 bases matching TRBD1. CDR3 length: 15 amino acids. Germline CDR1 reads SQVTM; CDR2 reads ANQGSEA. The J segment lost 0 bases and the V segment lost 7 bases, leaving 9 bases of the junction unmatched.

The chain recombines TRBV18 with TRBJ2-2, with 8 bases that match TRBD2. V lost 3 bases to trimming and J lost 4 bases; unmatched junction nucleotides: 7. This CDR3 has 16 residues. Germline V lookup: CDR1 KGHSH, CDR2 LQKENI. CDR3 region: CASSPIPRGGTGELFF. CDR3 in DNA: TGTGCCAGCTCACCTATACCCCGGGGGGGCACCGGGGAGCTGTTTTTT.

The chain employs TRBV7-9 and TRBJ2-3; maybe TRBD1 (5 bases). Trimming removed 1 base from V and 2 bases from J, with 10 bases in between. From germline, CDR1 is SEHNR and CDR2 FQNEAQ (reference sequence). This CDR3 spans 15 amino acids. For the CDR3, the DNA is TGTGCCAGCAGCTTAGTCCGCAGGGCCACAGATACGCAGTATTTT. Translation gives CASSLVRRATDTQYF.

The chain employs TRBV7-2 and TRBJ2-7; D remains ambiguous. The CDR3 length is 12 residues. Germline values: CDR1 SGHTA, CDR2 FQGNSA. Trimming pared 5 bases from V and 4 bases from J, leaving 9 bases between. The CDR3 nucleotides read TGTGCCAGCAGCCCACGGCGGTACGAGCAGTACTTC. Residues: CASSPRRYEQYF.

This chain joins TRBV7-2 and TRBJ2-3; TRBD2 matches at 12 bases. This CDR3 spans 16 amino acids. Germline CDR1 reads SGHTA; CDR2 reads FQGNSA. Trimming took 5 bases from V and 2 from J; bases not matched to a gene: 5. The CDR3 sequence: CASSPGTSGFTDTQYF. The CDR3 bases are TGTGCCAGCAGCCCCGGGACTAGCGGGTTCACAGATACGCAGTATTTT. Full variable domain (missing parts from reference TRBV7-2 and TRBJ2-3): GAGVSQSPSNKVTEKGKDVELRCDPISGHTALYWYRQSLGQGLEFLIYFQGNSAPDKSGLPSDRFSAERTGGSVSTLTIQRTQQEDSAVYLCASSPGTSGFTDTQYFGPGTRLTVL.

V is TRBV11-2 and J is TRBJ2-7; the D gene is possibly TRBD2 (6 bases). Trimming took 0 bases from V and 2 from J, leaving 14 bases between them. There are 16 residues in the CDR3. CDR1 and CDR2 (germline): SGHAT, FQNNGV. The DNA of the CDR3 is TGTGCCAGCAGCTTAGACGGAGCGGGTACAGCCTACGAGCAGTACTTC. Its protein product is CASSLDGAGTAYEQYF. Drawing the rest from reference TRBV11-2 and TRBJ2-7, the complete variable domain is EAGVAQSPRYKIIEKRQSVAFWCNPISGHATLYWYQQILGQGPKLLIQFQNNGVVDDSQLPKDRFSAERLKGVDSTLKIQPAKLEDSAVYLCASSLDGAGTAYEQYFGPGTRLTVT.

The V and J genes are TRBV5-1 and TRBJ1-4; D not certain. With 2 bases removed from V and 12 bases from J, the gap between germline ends came to 14 bases. The CDR3 totals 13 residues. Germline V lookup: CDR1 SGHRS, CDR2 YFSETQ. The CDR3 sequence is CASSLLSGSELFF. The DNA of the CDR3 is TGCGCCAGCAGCTTACTTAGCGGCTCGGAACTGTTTTTT.

The gene calls are TRBV6-5 and TRBJ2-5; unclear D gene. Trimming removed 0 bases at V and 4 bases at J, with 12 bases between. Germline V gene lookup returns CDR1 MNHEY and CDR2 SVGAGI. CDR3 length: 15 residues. DNA for the CDR3: TGTGCCAGCAGTTACTCGGTAAGGGTCGGAGAGACCCAGTACTTC. This sequence encodes CASSYSVRVGETQYF.

V gene TRBV2 combines with J gene TRBJ2-1, with TRBD2 identical over 9 bases. CDR3 size: 13 residues. Germline CDR1 SNHLY, CDR2 FYNNEI. Trimming at V came to 8 bases and at J to 7 bases, leaving 6 bases not matched to a gene. CDR3 sequence: CASGGGAGNEQFF. CDR3 in DNA: TGTGCCAGCGGCGGGGGGGCTGGAAATGAGCAGTTCTTC.

This clone was counted a single time. The chain joins TRBV6-5 to TRBJ2-3; a possible D gene is TRBD1 (6 bases). Deletions cut 8 bases from V and 3 bases from J, with 18 bases between. This CDR3 is 15 amino acids long. Germline lookup yields CDR1 MNHEY and CDR2 SVGAGI. The CDR3 is CASASLGAETDTQYF. The CDR3 DNA follows: TGTGCCAGCGCTTCATTGGGGGCGGAGACAGATACGCAGTATTTT.

This chain joins TRBV9 and TRBJ2-1; TRBD2 aligns across 7 bases. Per the germline V gene, CDR1 is SGDLS and CDR2 is YYNGEE. J lost 4 bases, V lost 0 bases, and 7 bases had no gene match. This CDR3 has 16 amino acids. CDR3 sequence: CASSVASGAGYNEQFF. The CDR3 region has the DNA TGTGCCAGCAGCGTAGCAAGCGGGGCGGGGTACAATGAGCAGTTCTTC.

In its sample, this clone was seen once. This rearrangement joins TRBV18 to TRBJ2-5, with no clear D. Trimming pared 2 bases from V and 1 base from J, leaving 8 bases between. The germline gives CDR1 KGHSH, CDR2 LQKENI. The length of the CDR3 is 14 residues. Written as DNA, the CDR3 is TGTGCCAGCTCACCAGGACCGACCCAAGAGACCCAGTACTTC. It encodes CASSPGPTQETQYF.

The rearrangement links TRBV10-1 to TRBJ1-1; D not resolved. Germline CDR1 is WNHNN and CDR2 is SYGVQD (reference sequence). Trimming pared 2 bases from V and 1 base from J, leaving 5 bases between. This CDR3 comprises 13 residues. CDR3: CASSEMRNTEAFF. CDR3 DNA: TGCGCCAGCAGTGAGATGCGGAACACTGAAGCTTTCTTT.